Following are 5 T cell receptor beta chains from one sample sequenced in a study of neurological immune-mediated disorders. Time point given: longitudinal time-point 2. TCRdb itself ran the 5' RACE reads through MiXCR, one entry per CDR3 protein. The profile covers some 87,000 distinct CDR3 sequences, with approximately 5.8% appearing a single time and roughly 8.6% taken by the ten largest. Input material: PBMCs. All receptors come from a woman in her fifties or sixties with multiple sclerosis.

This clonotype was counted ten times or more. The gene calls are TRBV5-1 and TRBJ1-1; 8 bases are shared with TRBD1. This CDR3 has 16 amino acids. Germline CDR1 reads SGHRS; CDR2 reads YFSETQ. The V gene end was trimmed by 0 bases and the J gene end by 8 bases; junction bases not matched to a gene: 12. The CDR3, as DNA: TGCGCCAGCAGCTTGGAGGACAGGGTGGCAGGGTCGGAAGCTTTCTTT. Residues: CASSLEDRVAGSEAFF.

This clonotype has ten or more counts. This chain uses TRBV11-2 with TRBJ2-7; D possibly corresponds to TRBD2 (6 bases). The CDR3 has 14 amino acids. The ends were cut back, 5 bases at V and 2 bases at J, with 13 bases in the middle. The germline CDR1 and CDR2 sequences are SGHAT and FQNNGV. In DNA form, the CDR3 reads TGTGCCAGCAGCCCCTCCGGGGGAACCTACGAGCAGTACTTC. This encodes CASSPSGGTYEQYF.

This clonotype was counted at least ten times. CDR3 residues: CASSRDLPGKLFF. CDR3 in DNA: TGTGCCAGCAGCCGGGACCTCCCCGGGAAACTGTTTTTT. The gene calls are TRBV7-2 and TRBJ1-4; TRBD1 might be the D (5 bases). The germline gives CDR1 SGHTA, CDR2 FQGNSA. CDR3 length equals 13 residues. Trimming took 5 bases from V and 11 from J, leaving 15 bases between them.

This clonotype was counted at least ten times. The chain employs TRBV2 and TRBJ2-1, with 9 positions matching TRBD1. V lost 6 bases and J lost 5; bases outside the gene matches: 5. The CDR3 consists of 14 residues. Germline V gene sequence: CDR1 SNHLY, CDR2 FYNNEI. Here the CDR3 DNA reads TGTGCCAGCAGAGCCGGGACAGGGAACAATGAGCAGTTCTTC. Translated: CASRAGTGNNEQFF.

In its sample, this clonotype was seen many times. The CDR3 DNA sequence: TGCGCCAGCAGCCGGGACAATGAGCAGTTCTTC. This encodes CASSRDNEQFF. The rearrangement uses TRBV5-1 and TRBJ2-1; D is undetermined. Germline lookup yields CDR1 SGHRS and CDR2 YFSETQ. This CDR3 contains 11 residues. Trimming took off 4 bases at V and 5 bases at J, with 4 bases between the two ends.